These 31 T cell receptor beta chains were all obtained from the same sample, sequenced in a study of Ad26.COV2.S vaccination and SARS-CoV-2 variants. TCRdb keeps only in-frame clones here, not all; method: immunoSEQ multiplex PCR. The repertoire holds about 480,000 clones, with around 88% as singletons. Treatment here: some 19 received Ad26.COV2.S at low or high dose, single or two shots; 5 received placebo; per-sample allocation not given. On day 63 after the first injection, vaccine and placebo recipients gave samples. The sequencing here drew on peripheral blood, taken in a trial of Ad26.COV2.S vaccine versus placebo. The receptors shown here come from a person aged 18-60 years who received the Ad26.COV2.S COVID-19 vaccine or a placebo.

The chain carries TRBV7-9 and TRBJ1-4; D not certain. The CDR3 has 15 amino acids. V shed 1 base and J shed 0 bases, with 6 bases lying between them. The germline V gene encodes CDR1 SEHNR and CDR2 FQNEAQ (reference sequence). In DNA form, the CDR3 reads TGTGCCAGCAGCTTAGGTCCCCCAACTAATGAAAAACTGTTTTTT. Translation gives CASSLGPPTNEKLFF.

This rearrangement joins TRBV6-2 or TRBV6-3 to TRBJ1-4; 8 nucleotides match TRBD1. V lost 4 bases, J lost 3 bases, and 10 bases stayed unmatched. Germline CDR1 reads MNHEY; CDR2 reads SVGEGT. This CDR3 is built from 17 residues. DNA for the CDR3: TGTGCCAGCAGTTCCCGGGACAGGAGAACAGCTAATGAAAAACTGTTTTTT. It specifies CASSSRDRRTANEKLFF.

This clone appeared a few times. The chain links TRBV6-2 or TRBV6-3 to TRBJ1-2, with D possibly TRBD1 on 5 matching bases. CDR1 is MNHEY, CDR2 SVGEGT, per germline. The V end was cut by 5 bases, the J end by 4 bases, with 11 bases between. This CDR3 has 13 residues. The CDR3 DNA reads TGTGCCAGCAGTCTGACAGCCCCCTATGGCTACACCTTC. Its protein product is CASSLTAPYGYTF.

Only one count was recorded for this clone. The rearrangement links TRBV30 to TRBJ2-7; D gene unclear. The V gene's germline CDR1 is GTSNPN and CDR2 SVGIG (reference sequence). The ends were cut back, 1 base at V and 0 bases at J, with 13 bases in the middle. This CDR3 region has 15 residues. The CDR3 loop is CAWSAIGRSSYEQYF. Written as DNA, the CDR3 is TGTGCCTGGAGTGCGATAGGGCGTTCCTCCTACGAGCAGTACTTC.

The chain links TRBV2 to TRBJ2-2; TRBD2 aligns across 16 bases. From germline, CDR1 is SNHLY and CDR2 FYNNEI. The CDR3 runs to 18 residues. With V trimmed by 6 bases and J by 2 bases, 6 bases remained unmatched. The CDR3 spells CASRRGTSGRGNTGELFF. Here the CDR3 DNA reads TGTGCCAGCAGACGAGGGACTAGCGGGAGGGGCAACACCGGGGAGCTGTTTTTT.

This rearrangement joins TRBV5-4 to TRBJ1-6; possibly TRBD1 for D (6 bases). Looked up from germline, CDR1 is SGHNT and CDR2 is YYREEE (reference sequence). This CDR3 is 14 amino acids long. V lost 2 bases, J lost 6 bases, and 9 bases lay in between. For the CDR3, the DNA is TGTGCCAGCAGCTTCTTCAGGGGTAATTCACCCCTCCACTTT. It specifies CASSFFRGNSPLHF.

This clone has a single count. This chain links TRBV30 with TRBJ1-1; D gene ambiguous. CDR3 length: 10 residues. With 7 bases removed from V and 1 base from J, the gap between germline ends came to 4 bases. In germline, CDR1 is GTSNPN, CDR2 SVGIG (reference sequence). The CDR3 coding sequence is TGTGCCTTCTCGAACACTGAAGCTTTCTTT. Translating gives CAFSNTEAFF.

The chain couples TRBV30 to TRBJ2-1; possibly TRBD1 or TRBD2 for D (5 bases each). The CDR3 sequence is 17 residues long. Trimming took 0 bases from V and 7 from J, leaving 22 bases between them. Germline V CDR1 and CDR2: GTSNPN, SVGIG (reference sequence). CDR3 in DNA: TGTGCCTGGAGTGTACTTATGGGGTCCCGGGGCTTGAATGAGCAGTTCTTC. Translating gives CAWSVLMGSRGLNEQFF.

DNA for the CDR3: TGCGCCAGCAGTCAATCCGGCACTGAAGCTTTCTTT. Protein sequence: CASSQSGTEAFF. This chain connects TRBV23-1 to TRBJ1-1; D gene uncertain. TRBV23-1 has ORF status, its function being uncertain. Trimming removed 0 bases from V and 4 bases from J, with 3 bases in between. This CDR3 comprises 12 residues.

This chain joins TRBV3-1 (or the pseudogene TRBV3-2) and TRBJ2-7; 12 nucleotides align to TRBD2. The length of the CDR3 is 15 residues. The ends lost 4 bases at V and 1 base at J; junction bases unmatched: 2. The germline CDR1 and CDR2 sequences are LGHDT and YNNKEL (reference sequence). CDR3 DNA sequence: TGTGCCAGCAGCCGACTAGCGGGAGAGTCCTACGAGCAGTACTTC. Protein product: CASSRLAGESYEQYF.

This chain links TRBV2 with TRBJ2-1; 7 bases are shared with TRBD2. Germline loops: CDR1 SNHLY, CDR2 FYNNEI. J was trimmed by 4 bases and V by 8 bases; bases with no gene match: 2. The CDR3 consists of 12 residues. Here the CDR3 reads CASGRGYNEQFF. Written as DNA, the CDR3 is TGTGCCAGCGGGAGGGGTTACAATGAGCAGTTCTTC.

This clone showed up just once. V is TRBV28 and J is TRBJ2-3; D not certain. Germline CDR1 MDHEN, CDR2 SYDVKM. The CDR3 extends over 12 amino acids. V lost 4 bases and J 6 bases, leaving 8 bases between the germline ends. CDR3 sequence reads: CASSSVGDTQYF. DNA of the CDR3: TGTGCCAGCAGTTCGGTCGGGGATACGCAGTATTTT.

V is TRBV11-3 and J is TRBJ2-7; weak D call: TRBD2 (8 bases). V was cut by 5 bases and J by 2 bases, with 16 bases left in between. Germline V gene lookup returns CDR1 SGHNT and CDR2 YENEEA. This CDR3 region has 15 residues. CDR3 sequence: CASSPGGTAPYEQYF. The CDR3 DNA follows: TGTGCCAGCAGCCCGGGGGGGACAGCTCCCTACGAGCAGTACTTC.

The chain links TRBV9 to TRBJ2-2, with TRBD2 matching 7 bases. Germline V gives CDR1 SGDLS, CDR2 YYNGEE. Germline trimming cut 0 bases from V and 3 bases from J; bases unmatched to any gene: 5. This CDR3 is 16 amino acids long. In nucleotides, the CDR3 is TGTGCCAGCAGCGTAGTTCCAGGGAGGGACACCGGGGAGCTGTTTTTT. As protein: CASSVVPGRDTGELFF.

The chain uses TRBV6-2 or TRBV6-3 and TRBJ1-2; 10 positions match TRBD1. Looked up from germline, CDR1 is MNHEY and CDR2 is SVGEGT. The CDR3 contains 13 residues. With 5 bases clipped from V and 5 bases from J, the junction kept 2 bases outside the gene matches. CDR3 nucleotide sequence: TGTGCCAGCAGTCGGACAGGGGGGTATGGCTACACCTTC. It codes for CASSRTGGYGYTF.

On this clone itself: The identical CDR3 is also encoded by other nucleotide sequences in the sample. This chain uses TRBV4-2 with TRBJ2-5; no clear D gene. From germline, CDR1 is LGHNA and CDR2 YNFKEQ. This CDR3 region has 13 residues. Trimming shortened V by 0 bases and J by 5 bases, and 7 bases separated the two germline ends. The chain's CDR3 is CASSQDLRETQYF. CDR3 DNA: TGTGCCAGCAGCCAAGATTTAAGGGAGACCCAGTACTTC.

The chain carries TRBV9 and TRBJ2-1, with TRBD2 matching over 12 bases. This CDR3 has 18 residues. With 0 bases clipped from V and 5 bases from J, the junction kept 9 bases outside the gene matches. Germline CDR1 is SGDLS and CDR2 is YYNGEE. Here the CDR3 reads CASSVGTSGDWVNNEQFF. The CDR3, as DNA: TGTGCCAGCAGCGTAGGGACTAGCGGGGATTGGGTGAACAATGAGCAGTTCTTC.

The table lists this clone with many counts. The rearrangement links TRBV27 to TRBJ1-6; possible D gene TRBD1, 5 bases. V lost 3 bases and J 4 bases, leaving 10 bases between the germline ends. Per the germline V gene, CDR1 is MNHEY and CDR2 is SMNVEV (reference sequence). The CDR3 is made up of 15 amino acids. The CDR3 spells CASSFSGLYNSPLHF. For the CDR3, the DNA is TGTGCCAGCAGTTTCTCGGGGCTGTATAATTCACCCCTCCACTTT.

This chain links TRBV18 with TRBJ2-1, with 7 bases matching TRBD2. Germline-derived CDR1 and CDR2 are KGHSH and LQKENI. J lost 0 bases, V lost 3 bases, and 8 bases had no gene match. The CDR3 consists of 17 residues. The CDR3 region has the DNA TGTGCCAGCTCACCGAAGCCTGGCGGGAGCTCCTACAATGAGCAGTTCTTC. This encodes CASSPKPGGSSYNEQFF.

The chain joins TRBV10-3 to TRBJ2-2; the D is unclear. Trimming took off 4 bases at V and 5 bases at J, with 8 bases between the two ends. The CDR3 has 13 residues. Per the germline V gene, CDR1 is ENHRY and CDR2 is SYGVKD. The CDR3 DNA reads as TGTGCCATCAGTGGTGAGGTGACCGGGGAGCTGTTTTTT. Its protein is CAISGEVTGELFF.

The chain is built from TRBV7-2 and TRBJ2-3; TRBD2 agrees at 10 bases. Germline assignment: CDR1 SGHTA and CDR2 FQGNSA. V dropped 3 bases and J dropped 6; count of bases not matched to a gene: 18. This CDR3 is built from 19 residues. CDR3 in amino acids: CASSFWASGGRGFADTQYF. Here the CDR3 DNA reads TGTGCCAGCAGCTTTTGGGCTAGCGGGGGTCGAGGCTTCGCGGATACGCAGTATTTT.

The chain couples TRBV7-3 to TRBJ2-7; D unresolved. The V gene's germline CDR1 is SGHTA and CDR2 FQGTGA. The CDR3 loop spans 16 amino acids. V was cut by 5 bases and J by 0 bases, with 17 bases left in between. CDR3 bases: TGTGCCAGCAGCCCTAGGCCTGGCTCTACCTCCTACGAGCAGTACTTC. This gives the protein CASSPRPGSTSYEQYF.

The chain carries TRBV7-2 and TRBJ1-5; D is unclear. CDR1 is SGHTA, CDR2 FQGNSA, per germline. This CDR3 has 14 amino acids. Trimming pared 2 bases from V and 7 bases from J, leaving 12 bases between. This CDR3 is CASSLLQAEQPQHF. For the CDR3, the DNA is TGTGCCAGCAGCTTACTCCAGGCGGAACAGCCCCAGCATTTT.

This chain uses TRBV20-1 with TRBJ2-1; the match to TRBD2 covers 8 bases. With V trimmed by 3 bases and J by 3 bases, 10 bases remained unmatched. Germline loops: CDR1 DFQATT, CDR2 SNEGSKA (reference sequence). This CDR3 region has 16 residues. DNA for the CDR3: TGCAGTGCTAGTCTTGATGGCGGGAGGCACTACAATGAGCAGTTCTTC. It specifies CSASLDGGRHYNEQFF.

The sample holds one count of this clone. The CDR3 sequence: CASSLGQGLYEQYF. As DNA, the CDR3 is TGTGCCAGCAGCTTAGGGCAGGGTTTGTACGAGCAGTACTTC. This chain joins TRBV7-8 and TRBJ2-7, with D possibly matching TRBD1 (5 bases). The CDR3 is 14 amino acids. Trimming removed 1 base from V and 4 bases from J, with 11 bases in between. CDR1 is SGHVS and CDR2 is FQNEAQ in the germline V gene.

The chain joins TRBV2 to TRBJ2-1; possibly TRBD1 for D (6 bases). V was trimmed by 3 bases and J by 9 bases, leaving 21 bases between them. Germline loops: CDR1 SNHLY, CDR2 FYNNEI. This CDR3 region has 16 residues. CDR3 residues: CASSDVSGLRGSEQFF. The CDR3 region has the DNA TGTGCCAGCAGTGATGTTTCGGGTTTGAGGGGGAGTGAGCAGTTCTTC.

The rearrangement uses TRBV6-2 or TRBV6-3 and TRBJ2-1, with D maybe TRBD1 (5 bases). The CDR3 consists of 14 residues. Germline assignment: CDR1 MNHEY and CDR2 SVGEGT. The V end lost 4 bases, the J end lost 7 bases, and 14 bases lay between the germline ends. CDR3 residues: CASSFTKAGNEQFF. The CDR3 bases are TGTGCCAGCAGTTTCACGAAGGCAGGGAATGAGCAGTTCTTC.

This chain uses TRBV5-8 with TRBJ2-4; D perhaps matches TRBD2 (5 bases). The CDR3 totals 13 residues. Germline-derived CDR1 and CDR2 are SGHTS and YDEGEE. V lost 4 bases to trimming and J lost 10 bases, with 15 bases between them. The CDR3 region has the DNA TGTGCCAGCAGCAGGACCGGGGTTCGAATTCAGTACTTC. It yields the protein CASSRTGVRIQYF.

This chain joins TRBV5-1 and TRBJ2-7; D might be TRBD1 (6 bases). The CDR3 spans 13 residues. V was shortened by 2 bases and J by 3 bases, with 9 bases between the two germline ends. Looked up from germline, CDR1 is SGHRS and CDR2 is YFSETQ. CDR3 sequence: CASSLEQGYEQYF. DNA of the CDR3: TGCGCCAGCAGCTTAGAACAGGGCTACGAGCAGTACTTC.

Only a few counts were recorded for this clone. One end of the junction is discordant with germline, which a read error may explain. This chain connects TRBV7-2 to TRBJ2-5; TRBD2 matches at 7 bases. Germline lookup yields CDR1 SGHTA and CDR2 FQGNSA. This CDR3 comprises 14 residues. CDR3: CASSLAVIQETQYF. The DNA for the CDR3 is TGTGCCAGCAGCCTAGCGGTGATCCAAGAGACCCAGTACTTC.

This chain joins TRBV28 and TRBJ1-6, with D possibly matching TRBD1 (5 bases). Germline CDR1 reads MDHEN; CDR2 reads SYDVKM. Trimming removed 6 bases from V and 5 bases from J, with 14 bases in between. The CDR3 is made up of 15 amino acids. The CDR3 region is CASSDGGIHNSPLHF. CDR3 DNA sequence: TGTGCCAGCAGCGACGGGGGAATTCATAATTCACCCCTCCACTTT.